This T cell receptor beta chain was sequenced in a study of blood T cell repertoires in COVID-19. Per the authors' pipeline: It was from reference gene primer amplification that nucleated cell counts were estimated. TCRdb's copy holds only in-frame clones and misses some; the assay was immunoSEQ multiplex PCR. That table gives V, J and clone size, and the DNA gave D and trimming. The profile shows about 140,000 clones, more than 75% of them singletons. The CDR3 extends over 15 amino acids. With V trimmed by 6 bases and J by 9 bases, 6 bases remained unmatched. The germline V gene encodes CDR1 MDHEN and CDR2 SYDVKM.

Sequencing was done on a sample of peripheral blood. The chain is built from TRBV28 and TRBJ1-6, with 12 bases aligning to TRBD1. This clonotype was obtained from a man aged 60 to 75 with acute or convalescent COVID-19. The CDR3 here is CASREGQGASSPLHF. The CDR3 DNA reads TGTGCCAGCAGAGAGGGACAGGGGGCAAGTTCACCCCTCCACTTT.